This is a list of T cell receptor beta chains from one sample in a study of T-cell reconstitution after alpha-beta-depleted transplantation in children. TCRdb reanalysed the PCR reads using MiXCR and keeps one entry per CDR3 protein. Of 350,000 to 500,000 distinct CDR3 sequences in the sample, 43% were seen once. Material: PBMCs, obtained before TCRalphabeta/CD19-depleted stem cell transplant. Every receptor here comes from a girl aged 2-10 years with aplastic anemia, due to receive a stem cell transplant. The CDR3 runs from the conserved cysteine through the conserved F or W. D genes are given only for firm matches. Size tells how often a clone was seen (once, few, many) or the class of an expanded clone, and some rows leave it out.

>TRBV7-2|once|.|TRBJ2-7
CASSLQFRDEQYF
TGTGCCAGCAGCTTACAGTTTCGGGACGAGCAGTACTTC
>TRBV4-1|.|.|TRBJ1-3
CASSQDQQRVSSGNTIYF
TGCGCCAGCAGCCAAGATCAACAGCGGGTCAGCTCTGGAAACACCATATATTTT
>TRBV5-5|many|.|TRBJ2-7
CASSLEAEFYEQYF
TGTGCCAGCAGCTTGGAGGCAGAATTCTACGAGCAGTACTTC
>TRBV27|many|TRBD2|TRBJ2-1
CASSPGTTNNEQFF
TGTGCCAGCAGTCCCGGGACTACGAACAATGAGCAGTTCTTC
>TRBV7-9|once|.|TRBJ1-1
CASSLPWGATTEAFF
TGTGCCAGCAGCCTCCCGTGGGGGGCGACCACTGAAGCTTTCTTT
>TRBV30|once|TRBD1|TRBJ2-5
CAWRQGLGDQETQYF
TGTGCCTGGAGACAGGGGCTAGGCGACCAAGAGACCCAGTACTTC
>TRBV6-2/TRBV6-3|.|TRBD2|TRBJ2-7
CASRGPGLATHEQYF
TGTGCCAGCAGGGGTCCGGGACTAGCGACCCACGAGCAGTACTTC
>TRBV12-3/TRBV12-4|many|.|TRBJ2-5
CASRLTGRGSETQYF
TGTGCCAGCAGATTAACGGGACGGGGGTCAGAGACCCAGTACTTC
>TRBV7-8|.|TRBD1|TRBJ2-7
CASSWTGPSYEQYF
TGTGCCAGCAGCTGGACAGGGCCCTCCTACGAGCAGTACTTC
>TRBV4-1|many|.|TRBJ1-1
CASSPVGGKNTEAFF
TGCGCCAGCAGCCCCGTTGGGGGAAAGAACACTGAAGCTTTCTTT
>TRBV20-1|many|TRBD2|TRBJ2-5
CSAMLSSGRAGTQYF
TGCAGTGCTATGCTTTCCTCCGGGAGGGCCGGGACCCAGTACTTC
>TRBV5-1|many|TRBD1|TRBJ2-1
CASSPDRGIGLEQFF
TGCGCCAGCAGCCCGGACAGGGGGATAGGGCTCGAGCAGTTCTTC
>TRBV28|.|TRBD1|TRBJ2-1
CASSPRTGGSRADEQFF
TGTGCCAGCAGTCCTAGGACAGGGGGCTCCCGGGCCGATGAGCAGTTCTTC
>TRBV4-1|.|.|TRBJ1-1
CASSQEGLMNTEAFF
TGCGCCAGCAGCCAAGAGGGACTGATGAACACTGAAGCTTTCTTT
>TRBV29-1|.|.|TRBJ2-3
CSVATGKAGVTDTQYF
TGCAGCGTTGCGACAGGGAAAGCGGGTGTCACAGATACGCAGTATTTT
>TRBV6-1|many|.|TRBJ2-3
CASRVTASTDTQYF
TGTGCCAGCAGGGTGACGGCTAGCACAGATACGCAGTATTTT
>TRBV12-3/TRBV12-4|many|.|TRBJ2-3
CASSLSSAPDTQYF
TGTGCCAGCAGTTTGAGTTCAGCTCCAGATACGCAGTATTTT
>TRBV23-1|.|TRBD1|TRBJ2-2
CAGPPRGQGVDTGELFF
TGCGCCGGCCCCCCAAGGGGACAGGGGGTGGACACCGGGGAGCTGTTTTTT
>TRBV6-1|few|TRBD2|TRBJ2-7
CASFAGGHGEQYF
TGTGCCAGCTTCGCGGGAGGGCATGGAGAGCAGTACTTC
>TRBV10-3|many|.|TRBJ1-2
CAISLDASNYGYTF
TGTGCCATCAGTCTGGACGCTTCTAACTATGGCTACACCTTC
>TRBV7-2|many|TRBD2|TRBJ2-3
CASSLPLSGRPDTQYF
TGTGCCAGCAGCTTACCACTAAGCGGGAGGCCAGATACGCAGTATTTT
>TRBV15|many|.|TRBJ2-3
CATSRDRASADTQYF
TGTGCCACCAGCAGAGATAGGGCCAGCGCAGATACGCAGTATTTT
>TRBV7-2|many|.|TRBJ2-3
CASSLSYPIASTDTQYF
TGTGCCAGCAGCTTATCATATCCTATTGCTAGCACAGATACGCAGTATTTT
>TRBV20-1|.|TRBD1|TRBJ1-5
CSIETGLNQPQHF
TGCAGTATAGAGACAGGGCTCAATCAGCCCCAGCATTTT
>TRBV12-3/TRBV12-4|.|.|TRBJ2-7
CASSPKSYEQYF
TGTGCCAGCAGTCCGAAGAGCTACGAGCAGTACTTC
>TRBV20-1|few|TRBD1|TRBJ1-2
CSARVPGGSGNYGYTF
TGCAGTGCTAGAGTTCCAGGGGGATCGGGGAACTATGGCTACACCTTC
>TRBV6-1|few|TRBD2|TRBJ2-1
CASSVAGFFSEQFF
TGTGCCAGCAGCGTAGCGGGATTTTTTTCCGAGCAGTTCTTC
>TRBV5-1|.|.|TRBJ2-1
CASVPAGGSYNEQFF
TGCGCCAGCGTCCCAGCGGGTGGCTCCTACAATGAGCAGTTCTTC
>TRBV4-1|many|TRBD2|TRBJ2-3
CASSQGLAPSTDTQYF
TGCGCCAGCAGCCAAGGACTAGCGCCGAGCACAGATACGCAGTATTTT
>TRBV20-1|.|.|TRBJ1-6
CSAERGLPLHF
TGCAGTGCGGAGCGAGGGTTACCCCTCCACTTT
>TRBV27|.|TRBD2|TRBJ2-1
CASSPTSGRPSSYNEQFF
TGTGCCAGCAGTCCAACTAGCGGGAGGCCGAGCTCCTACAATGAGCAGTTCTTC
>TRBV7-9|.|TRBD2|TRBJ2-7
CASSSTSGMEKQYF
TGTGCCAGCAGCTCGACTAGCGGGATGGAGAAGCAGTACTTC
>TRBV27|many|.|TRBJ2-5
CASSEGETQYF
TGTGCCAGCTCAGAGGGAGAGACCCAGTACTTC
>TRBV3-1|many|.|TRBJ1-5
CASSQAVGQPQHF
TGTGCCAGCAGCCAAGCAGTGGGACAGCCCCAGCATTTT
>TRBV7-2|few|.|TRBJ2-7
CASSPRPPYEQYF
TGTGCCAGCAGCCCCCGGCCACCCTACGAGCAGTACTTC